This passage covers 10 T cell receptor beta chains from one sample sequenced in a study of blood T cell repertoires in COVID-19. Method: immunoSEQ multiplex PCR; TCRdb's copy keeps in-frame clones and lacks some. The sample records about 300,000 clones, 85% to 90% being singletons. Source material: PBMCs or T cells enriched from blood (not recorded which). Every receptor here comes from a woman aged 18-29 years who had recovered from COVID-19.

This clone was seen a single time. V gene TRBV28 combines with J gene TRBJ2-7; a weak D match, TRBD2 (6 bases). The CDR3 runs 14 residues. CDR1 is MDHEN and CDR2 is SYDVKM in the germline V gene. Trimming cost V 2 bases and J 4 bases, with 12 bases left between them. The CDR3 protein is CASSLARDLYEQYF. For the CDR3, the DNA is TGTGCCAGCAGTTTAGCCAGGGACTTATACGAGCAGTACTTC.

This chain links TRBV6-6 with TRBJ2-3; D remains unclear. CDR1 and CDR2 (germline): MNHNY, SVGAGI (reference sequence). The CDR3 extends over 14 amino acids. V was shortened by 2 bases and J by 4 bases, with 10 bases between the two germline ends. DNA of the CDR3: TGTGCCAGCAGTTACCTACCTGCGGCAGATACGCAGTATTTT. Its protein is CASSYLPAADTQYF.

The chain couples TRBV27 to TRBJ1-6; 9 bases map to TRBD1. The V segment lost 6 bases and the J segment 6 bases; nucleotides outside the gene matches: 9. CDR3 length: 16 residues. The germline V gene has CDR1 MNHEY and CDR2 SMNVEV (reference sequence). CDR3 nucleotides: TGTGCCAGCAGGAGCCACACAGGGGGCCGTAATTCACCCCTCCACTTT. It yields the protein CASRSHTGGRNSPLHF.

The CDR3 loop is CASSQLDRNRDEQYF. The DNA of the CDR3 is TGCGCCAGCAGCCAACTGGACAGAAACAGAGACGAGCAGTACTTC. The rearrangement joins TRBV4-1 to TRBJ2-7; D possibly corresponds to TRBD1 (6 bases). Trimming left V 2 bases short and J 5 bases short, with 16 bases between. This CDR3 has 15 residues. Germline V CDR1 and CDR2: MGHRA, YSYEKL.

The genes are TRBV30 and TRBJ2-1; D may be TRBD2 (5 bases). V lost 0 bases to trimming and J lost 5 bases, with 20 bases between them. CDR1 and CDR2 (germline): GTSNPN, SVGIG (reference sequence). The length of the CDR3 is 17 residues. As DNA, the CDR3 is TGTGCCTGGAGTGTACGTATTGCGGGCCCTCCTAACAATGAGCAGTTCTTC. This sequence encodes CAWSVRIAGPPNNEQFF. Using reference TRBV30 and TRBJ2-1 for the parts outside the CDR3, the full variable domain is SQTIHQWPATLVQPVGSPLSLECTVEGTSNPNLYWYRQAAGRGLQLLFYSVGIGQISSEVPQNLSASRPQDRQFILSSKKLLLSDSGFYLCAWSVRIAGPPNNEQFFGPGTRLTVL.

The chain links TRBV19 to TRBJ1-1; 7 bases fit TRBD1. Trimming cost V 10 bases and J 0 bases; bases outside gene matches: 5. CDR1 and CDR2 from the germline V gene are LNHDA and SQIVND (reference sequence). The length of the CDR3 is 13 residues. In DNA, the CDR3 is TGTGCCACCGCGGACAGGTTGAACACTGAAGCTTTCTTT. Encoded protein: CATADRLNTEAFF.

The chain couples TRBV19 to TRBJ1-6; D is perhaps TRBD1 (6 bases). Germline-derived CDR1 and CDR2 are LNHDA and SQIVND (reference sequence). Deletions cut 6 bases from V and 8 bases from J, with 11 bases between. This CDR3 is built from 13 residues. CDR3 residues: CASRIRTDSPLHF. The CDR3 DNA follows: TGTGCCAGTAGGATAAGGACAGATTCACCCCTCCACTTT.

The chain recombines TRBV5-6 with TRBJ1-2, with D unresolved. Per the germline V gene, CDR1 is SGHDT and CDR2 is YYEEEE. There are 14 residues in the CDR3. V was cut by 5 bases and J by 2 bases, with 13 bases left in between. The CDR3 DNA follows: TGTGCCAGCAGGTCCACGGGGAGCAACTATGGCTACACCTTC. This translates into CASRSTGSNYGYTF.

The chain joins TRBV7-9 to TRBJ1-3; perhaps TRBD1 as D (5 bases). Trimming took off 7 bases at V and 4 bases at J, with 20 bases between the two ends. This CDR3 has 16 residues. Germline CDR1 reads SEHNR; CDR2 reads FQNEAQ (reference sequence). For the CDR3, the DNA is TGTGCCAGCATCCCCGTTGGGGGACTGGGCGGAAACACCATATATTTT. Translation gives CASIPVGGLGGNTIYF.

The chain couples TRBV2 to TRBJ1-6; TRBD1 might be the D (5 bases). The CDR3 has 15 amino acids. Germline CDR1 SNHLY, CDR2 FYNNEI. With 0 bases removed from V and 6 bases from J, the gap between germline ends came to 9 bases. The CDR3 loop is CASSEASDSNSPLHF. CDR3 bases: TGTGCCAGCAGTGAAGCCTCCGACAGTAATTCACCCCTCCACTTT.